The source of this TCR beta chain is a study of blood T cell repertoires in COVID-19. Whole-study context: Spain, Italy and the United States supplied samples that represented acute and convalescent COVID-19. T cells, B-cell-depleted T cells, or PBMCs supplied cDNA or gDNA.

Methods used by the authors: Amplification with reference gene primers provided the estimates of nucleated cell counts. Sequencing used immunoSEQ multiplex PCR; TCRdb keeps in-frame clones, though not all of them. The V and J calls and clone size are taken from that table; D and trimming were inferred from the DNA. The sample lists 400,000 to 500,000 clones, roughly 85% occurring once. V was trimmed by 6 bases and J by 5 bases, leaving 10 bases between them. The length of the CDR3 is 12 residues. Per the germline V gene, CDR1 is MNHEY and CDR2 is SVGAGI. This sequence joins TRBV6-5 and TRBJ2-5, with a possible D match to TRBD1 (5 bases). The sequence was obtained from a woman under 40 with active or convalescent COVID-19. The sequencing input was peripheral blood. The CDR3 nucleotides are TGTGCCAGCAGGGGGCTGGTGGAGACCCAGTACTTC. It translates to CASRGLVETQYF.